The rows below give T cell receptor beta chains drawn from one sample of a study of T cell responses to AZD1222 COVID-19 vaccine. Libraries were prepared by immunoSEQ multiplex PCR; TCRdb keeps only in-frame clonotypes and omits some of them. The repertoire consists of roughly 150,000 clones, with 88% occurring once and the leading ten covering 3% to 4%. The sample in question was peripheral blood, obtained on day 0 of MenACWY control vaccination. These receptors all come from an adult in good health. CDR3s include the opening cysteine and the closing phenylalanine or tryptophan. D genes are given only for firm matches. Some rows have no size entry. The others give once, few or many, or a class for an expanded clone.

clone_size	d_call	j_call	v_call	cdr3_aa	cdr3_nt
.	.	TRBJ1-4	TRBV11-3	CASSLTGATNEKLFF	TGTGCCAGCAGCTTAACAGGAGCAACTAATGAAAAACTGTTTTTT
.	.	TRBJ1-1	TRBV7-2	CASSLALPYGGIRTEAFF	TGTGCCAGCAGCTTAGCCCTTCCCTACGGGGGAATAAGGACTGAAGCTTTCTTT
once	.	TRBJ1-4	TRBV19	CASSIWGPDGEKLFF	TGTGCCAGTAGTATATGGGGGCCTGACGGTGAAAAACTGTTTTTT
few	.	TRBJ2-4	TRBV3-1/TRBV3-2	CASSQDIPLSSVAKNIQYF	TGTGCCAGCAGCCAAGATATCCCCCTTAGCTCGGTAGCCAAAAACATTCAGTACTTC
.	.	TRBJ2-7	TRBV6-2/TRBV6-3	CASSYSTILGRQGEIYEQYF	TGTGCCAGCAGTTACTCGACAATCCTCGGGAGACAGGGCGAAATATACGAGCAGTACTTC
.	.	TRBJ2-1	TRBV12-5	CASAQFIPTEQFF	TGTGCTAGTGCTCAATTCATCCCAACTGAGCAGTTCTTC
.	.	TRBJ2-1	TRBV5-4	CASSFPDFSYNEQFF	TGTGCCAGCAGCTTCCCCGACTTTTCCTACAATGAGCAGTTCTTC
.	TRBD1	TRBJ1-2	TRBV7-2	CASSRQQGDNYGYTF	TGTGCCAGCAGCCGGCAACAGGGGGATAACTATGGCTACACCTTC
.	.	TRBJ2-7	TRBV11-2	CASLLWGAHEQYF	TGTGCCAGCTTACTATGGGGGGCCCACGAGCAGTACTTC
.	TRBD1	TRBJ2-5	TRBV9	CASGSTGGVEETQYF	TGTGCCAGCGGGAGTACAGGGGGAGTTGAAGAGACCCAGTACTTC
.	.	TRBJ1-4	TRBV6-4	CASSLDTGPLFF	TGTGCCAGCAGTCTGGACACGGGGCCCCTGTTTTTT
.	TRBD2	TRBJ2-7	TRBV9	CASSVGRGGLYEQYF	TGTGCCAGCAGCGTAGGGCGGGGGGGCCTCTACGAGCAGTACTTC
.	.	TRBJ1-1	TRBV11-3	CASSFDMNTEAFF	TGTGCCAGCAGCTTCGACATGAACACTGAAGCTTTCTTT
.	.	TRBJ1-6	TRBV7-2	CASSNTPWAGDNSPLHF	TGTGCCAGCAGCAACACCCCCTGGGCAGGGGATAATTCACCCCTCCACTTT
once	.	TRBJ2-7	TRBV27	CASSTGTEPREQYF	TGTGCCAGCAGTACCGGGACGGAGCCGAGAGAGCAGTACTTC
.	.	TRBJ1-5	TRBV4-3	CASSQDRRSNQPQHF	TGCGCCAGCAGCCAAGATCGGCGGAGCAATCAGCCCCAGCATTTT
.	TRBD1	TRBJ2-7	TRBV4-1	CASSLSADRVTYEQYF	TGCGCCAGCAGCCTTTCAGCGGACAGGGTTACCTACGAGCAGTACTTC
.	TRBD1	TRBJ2-2	TRBV5-1	CASSVGQANTGELFF	TGCGCCAGCAGCGTCGGACAGGCGAACACCGGGGAGCTGTTTTTT
few	TRBD1	TRBJ1-1	TRBV4-1	CASSQDKRQGGTEAFF	TGCGCCAGCAGCCAAGATAAGAGGCAGGGGGGCACTGAAGCTTTCTTT
.	TRBD2	TRBJ2-7	TRBV6-5	CASSYDAGAPYEQYF	TGTGCCAGCAGTTACGACGCGGGAGCGCCCTACGAGCAGTACTTC
once	.	TRBJ1-2	TRBV7-9	CASSLKQGYGYTF	TGTGCCAGCAGCTTAAAACAGGGTTATGGCTACACCTTC
.	TRBD1	TRBJ2-5	TRBV14	CASSLDRGFEGETQYF	TGTGCCAGCAGCCTGGACAGGGGGTTCGAGGGGGAGACCCAGTACTTC
.	.	TRBJ2-4	TRBV5-1	CASKVTPDYGNIQYF	TGCGCCAGCAAAGTTACGCCAGATTATGGAAACATTCAGTACTTC
.	.	TRBJ1-1	TRBV9	CASSVVPGGGTEAFF	TGTGCCAGCAGCGTAGTTCCGGGAGGAGGCACTGAAGCTTTCTTT
.	TRBD1	TRBJ1-6	TRBV2	CASSRADTGGGSPLHF	TGTGCCAGCAGTAGAGCTGACACAGGGGGAGGATCACCCCTCCACTTT
.	.	TRBJ1-1	TRBV12-5	CASGLVRWGPEAFF	TGTGCTAGTGGTTTGGTACGGTGGGGACCTGAAGCTTTCTTT
.	.	TRBJ2-1	TRBV11-1	CASSRRDPRYNEQFF	TGTGCCAGCAGCCGGCGGGATCCCCGCTACAATGAGCAGTTCTTC
.	.	TRBJ2-3	TRBV4-2	CASSQGIWATTDTQYF	TGTGCCAGCAGCCAAGGGATTTGGGCCACCACAGATACGCAGTATTTT
few	.	TRBJ1-2	TRBV28	CASSLRLYGYTF	TGTGCCAGCAGTTTGCGCCTCTATGGCTACACCTTC
.	.	TRBJ1-2	TRBV2	CARGAGNYGYTF	TGTGCCAGGGGGGCGGGTAACTATGGCTACACCTTC
.	.	TRBJ2-1	TRBV7-9	CASSLAPNEQFF	TGTGCCAGCAGCTTAGCCCCTAATGAGCAGTTCTTC
.	.	TRBJ1-6	TRBV7-2	CASSSAASSSYNSPLHF	TGTGCCAGCAGCTCGGCGGCCTCGAGCTCCTATAATTCACCCCTCCACTTT
few	TRBD1	TRBJ1-1	TRBV12-3/TRBV12-4	CASQGKGEAFF	TGTGCCTCACAGGGGAAAGGTGAAGCTTTCTTT
.	TRBD1	TRBJ1-1	TRBV11-3	CASSSLTGETEAFF	TGTGCCAGCAGCAGTCTTACAGGGGAGACTGAAGCTTTCTTT
.	.	TRBJ1-1	TRBV5-1	CASSSAGAPGTEAFF	TGCGCCAGCAGCTCGGCCGGGGCGCCGGGGACTGAAGCTTTCTTT
.	.	TRBJ2-7	TRBV7-2	CASSLEASSYEQYF	TGTGCCAGCAGCTTAGAAGCGAGTTCCTACGAGCAGTACTTC
.	.	TRBJ2-7	TRBV29-1	CSVLDRFGYEQYF	TGCAGCGTTCTCGACAGGTTTGGCTACGAGCAGTACTTC
.	.	TRBJ2-7	TRBV23-1	CASSQLTHEQYF	TGCGCCAGCAGTCAACTTACGCACGAGCAGTACTTC
.	.	TRBJ1-5	TRBV7-8	CASSVGSNRGNQPQHF	TGTGCCAGCAGCGTCGGATCTAATCGAGGCAATCAGCCCCAGCATTTT
.	TRBD1	TRBJ2-7	TRBV5-1	CASSFGQGNKQYF	TGCGCCAGCAGTTTCGGACAGGGGAACAAGCAGTACTTC
.	TRBD2	TRBJ2-7	TRBV7-2	CASSYSGGIYEQYF	TGTGCCAGCAGCTATAGCGGGGGGATCTACGAGCAGTACTTC
.	.	TRBJ1-3	TRBV25-1	CASSEAGSGNTIYF	TGTGCCAGCAGTGAGGCAGGCTCTGGAAACACCATATATTTT
.	.	TRBJ2-2	TRBV7-3	CASSIRPGPMNTGELFF	TGTGCCAGCAGCATCCGACCGGGACCCATGAACACCGGGGAGCTGTTTTTT
.	.	TRBJ1-2	TRBV6-5	CASSRDLNYGYTF	TGTGCCAGCAGCCGGGACCTTAACTATGGCTACACCTTC
.	TRBD1	TRBJ2-3	TRBV6-5	CASSYPQGNADTQYF	TGTGCCAGCAGTTACCCACAGGGGAACGCAGATACGCAGTATTTT
.	.	TRBJ2-3	TRBV4-2	CASSQQRGGTDTQYF	TGTGCCAGCAGCCAACAGCGAGGGGGCACAGATACGCAGTATTTT
.	TRBD1	TRBJ2-6	TRBV2	CASSATGAGANVLTF	TGTGCCAGCAGCGCTACAGGGGCCGGGGCCAACGTCCTGACTTTC
.	TRBD2	TRBJ2-1	TRBV7-2	CASSLRTSGMENEQFF	TGTGCCAGCAGCTTAAGGACTAGCGGGATGGAAAATGAGCAGTTCTTC
.	.	TRBJ1-1	TRBV30	CAWSVLGAGTEAFF	TGTGCCTGGAGTGTACTTGGGGCTGGCACTGAAGCTTTCTTT
.	TRBD1	TRBJ2-1	TRBV30	CAWRGQGAHNEQFF	TGTGCCTGGAGAGGGCAGGGGGCTCATAATGAGCAGTTCTTC
.	TRBD1	TRBJ2-2	TRBV7-9	CASSINRGSTGELFF	TGTGCCAGCAGCATAAACAGGGGGTCGACCGGGGAGCTGTTTTTT
.	TRBD1	TRBJ1-1	TRBV4-3	CASSQGGPGGTEAFF	TGCGCCAGCAGCCAAGGGGGGCCAGGGGGCACTGAAGCTTTCTTT
.	.	TRBJ1-2	TRBV19	CASGGRGGDGYTF	TGTGCCAGTGGCGGGCGGGGTGGCGATGGCTACACCTTC
.	.	TRBJ1-1	TRBV18	CASSLSTEAFF	TGTGCCAGCTCACTGAGCACTGAAGCTTTCTTT
.	.	TRBJ2-3	TRBV6-5	CASSYVSGSADTQYF	TGTGCCAGCAGTTACGTCTCGGGTAGCGCAGATACGCAGTATTTT
.	.	TRBJ2-7	TRBV5-6	CASSFLEDEQYF	TGTGCCAGCAGCTTCCTAGAGGACGAGCAGTACTTC